The next 14 T cell receptor beta chains were all read from a single sample in a study of breast tumors, draining lymph nodes, adjacent tissues. Samples came from axillary lymph nodes draining the breast cancer. TCRdb re-called the multiplex PCR reads with MiXCR, one entry per CDR3 protein. The data show about 230,000 distinct CDR3 sequences, about 32% seen once. Input material: axillary lymph node tissue. The receptor source for this set is a female donor with breast cancer. Some clones in this sample may be carry-over from other donors' samples.

The chain couples TRBV7-9 to TRBJ2-2, with TRBD2 matching 11 bases. CDR3 size: 17 residues. J gave up 1 base and V 4 bases, and 5 bases lay outside the gene matches. Germline CDR1 is SEHNR and CDR2 is FQNEAQ (reference sequence). As DNA, the CDR3 is TGTGCCAGCAGCTCGGGACTAGCGGTCCAGAACACCGGGGAGCTGTTTTTT. This gives the protein CASSSGLAVQNTGELFF.

This clonotype was counted ten times or more. This sequence joins TRBV20-1 and TRBJ2-3, with D possibly being TRBD1 (6 bases). The length of the CDR3 is 16 residues. CDR1 and CDR2 (germline): DFQATT, SNEGSKA (reference sequence). Trimming stripped 0 bases from V and 1 base from J, with 14 bases between. CDR3 in amino acids: CSARDLAGAGTDTQYF. CDR3 DNA: TGCAGTGCTAGAGATCTAGCAGGGGCGGGCACAGATACGCAGTATTTT.

A word on this clonotype: A much larger clone sits a single nucleotide away, making a read error possible. J is TRBJ2-7 and V is TRBV28; TRBD1 is a possible D gene (7 bases). This CDR3 region has 18 residues. CDR1 and CDR2 (germline): MDHEN, SYDVKM. The CDR3 sequence is CASSLGSRGVGTRYEQCF. The CDR3 DNA reads TGTGCCAGCAGTTTAGGATCCAGGGGGGTCGGAACTCGCTACGAGCAGTGCTTC.

This clonotype was observed at least ten times. The chain carries TRBV6-1 and TRBJ2-3; D possibly corresponds to TRBD2 (6 bases). The CDR3 runs to 16 residues. Trimming removed 2 bases from V and 0 bases from J, with 12 bases in between. CDR1 and CDR2 from the germline V gene are MNHNS and SASEGT. The DNA for the CDR3 is TGTGCCAGCAGTGAATTTCCCGGGACTAGCACAGATACGCAGTATTTT. Its translation: CASSEFPGTSTDTQYF.

The gene calls are TRBV2 and TRBJ1-6; TRBD1 aligns across 9 bases. Losses at the gene ends were 4 bases for V and 9 bases for J; bases not matched to a gene: 1. This CDR3 has 13 residues. Germline lookup yields CDR1 SNHLY and CDR2 FYNNEI. DNA of the CDR3: TGTGCCAGCAGTGGACAGGGGGGTTCACCCCTCCACTTT. Translating it yields CASSGQGGSPLHF. Supplemented by reference TRBV2 and TRBJ1-6, the full variable domain reads EPEVTQTPSHQVTQMGQEVILRCVPISNHLYFYWYRQILGQKVEFLVSFYNNEISEKSEIFDDQFSVERPDGSNFTLKIRSTKLEDSAMYFCASSGQGGSPLHFGNGTRLTVT.

This clonotype came up many times. V gene TRBV2 combines with J gene TRBJ2-1, with TRBD2 matching over 9 bases. The CDR3 loop spans 16 amino acids. Germline V CDR1 and CDR2: SNHLY, FYNNEI. The V gene end was trimmed by 6 bases and the J gene end by 0 bases; junction bases not matched to a gene: 6. CDR3 sequence (DNA): TGTGCCAGCAGAGGGACTAGCCCACTCTCCTACAATGAGCAGTTCTTC. Translated, it gives CASRGTSPLSYNEQFF. Full variable domain (rest looked up from reference TRBV2 and TRBJ2-1): EPEVTQTPSHQVTQMGQEVILRCVPISNHLYFYWYRQILGQKVEFLVSFYNNEISEKSEIFDDQFSVERPDGSNFTLKIRSTKLEDSAMYFCASRGTSPLSYNEQFFGPGTRLTVL.

This clonotype was observed at least ten times. The chain employs TRBV12-3 or TRBV12-4 and TRBJ2-7; 14 bases are a match to TRBD2. The V segment lost 8 bases and the J segment 3 bases; nucleotides outside the gene matches: 9. This CDR3 is built from 16 residues. The CDR3 loop is CASGNEGLAGDYEQYF. In DNA form, the CDR3 reads TGTGCCAGCGGCAACGAGGGACTAGCGGGGGACTACGAGCAGTACTTC.

This clonotype was seen a few times. V gene TRBV20-1 combines with J gene TRBJ1-6, with TRBD1 matching 10 bases. The CDR3 loop spans 15 amino acids. From germline, CDR1 is DFQATT and CDR2 SNEGSKA (reference sequence). Trimming took 3 bases from V and 10 from J; bases not matched to a gene: 9. CDR3 amino acids: CSARTGGSYTSPLHF. In DNA, the CDR3 is TGCAGTGCTAGGACAGGGGGCTCCTATACCTCACCCCTCCACTTT.

For this clonotype: As the CDR3 is not closed by the conserved phenylalanine or tryptophan, this likely results from a read error. The V call is TRBV14, the J call TRBJ2-5; 7 bases agree with TRBD2. V trimming: 4 bases; J trimming: 9 bases; junction bases outside the gene matches: 8. This CDR3 has 13 residues. Germline V gene sequence: CDR1 SGHDN, CDR2 FVKESK. In DNA, the CDR3 is TGTGCCAGCAGCCCTCGACTAGCTGGGGCCCAGTACTCC. Protein sequence: CASSPRLAGAQYS.

The V and J genes are TRBV25-1 and TRBJ1-5; 7 nucleotides line up with TRBD1. The CDR3 is made up of 14 amino acids. J was trimmed by 4 bases and V by 4 bases; bases with no gene match: 4. The germline V gene has CDR1 MGHDK and CDR2 SYGVNS. CDR3 loop: CASSALTGNQPQHF. As DNA, the CDR3 is TGTGCCAGCAGTGCCCTGACAGGGAATCAGCCCCAGCATTTT.

This chain connects TRBV9 to TRBJ2-7; 7 bases align to TRBD2. The CDR3 has 14 residues. CDR1 is SGDLS, CDR2 YYNGEE, per germline. Trimming removed 4 bases from V and 1 base from J; junction bases left unmatched: 5. The CDR3 spells CASSPGGVSYEQYF. The CDR3 DNA follows: TGTGCCAGCAGCCCTGGGGGGGTTTCCTACGAGCAGTACTTC.

The gene calls are TRBV9 and TRBJ2-2, with D possibly TRBD2 on 6 matching bases. Trimming took 0 bases from V and 0 from J, leaving 9 bases between them. CDR1 and CDR2 from the germline V gene are SGDLS and YYNGEE. The length of the CDR3 is 16 residues. CDR3 sequence reads: CASSVVAGPNTGELFF. For the CDR3, the DNA is TGTGCCAGCAGCGTAGTTGCGGGACCGAACACCGGGGAGCTGTTTTTT. The entire variable domain, with the rest obtained from reference TRBV9 and TRBJ2-2, is as follows: DSGVTQTPKHLITATGQRVTLRCSPRSGDLSVYWYQQSLDQGLQFLIQYYNGEERAKGNILERFSAQQFPDLHSELNLSSLELGDSALYFCASSVVAGPNTGELFFGEGSRLTVL.

This clonotype was observed a single time. This clone may be a read error of a much larger clone one base away. V gene TRBV6-2 or TRBV6-3 combines with J gene TRBJ2-7; tentative D call: TRBD2 (6 bases). The CDR3 is made up of 15 amino acids. Trimming shortened V by 8 bases and J by 0 bases, and 17 bases separated the two germline ends. Per the germline V gene, CDR1 is MNHEY and CDR2 is SVGEGT. The CDR3 sequence is CASGDSSARSYEQYF. The CDR3 nucleotides read TGTGCCAGCGGGGACTCTAGCGCCCGCTCCTACGAGCAGTACTTC.

The table lists this clonotype with a count of one. This sequence joins TRBV20-1 and TRBJ2-5; D remains ambiguous. Germline V CDR1 and CDR2: DFQATT, SNEGSKA (reference sequence). The CDR3 runs to 11 residues. Trimming removed 2 bases from V and 5 bases from J, with 6 bases in between. CDR3 bases: TGCAGTGCTAGAACGGTGGAGACCCAGTACTTC. Translation: CSARTVETQYF.